The 10 T cell receptor beta chains below all came from one sample that was sequenced in a study of CD8+ T cells in alopecia areata. Extracted RNA was reverse transcribed, and the resulting cDNA served as sequencing template. Assay used: immunoSEQ multiplex PCR; TCRdb lists only in-frame clones, some missing. The repertoire holds about 250,000 clones, with 67% as singletons. The sample was CD4+ T cells sorted from blood, taken at week 0. These receptors came from a human donor with alopecia areata.

On this clone: Other DNA sequences in this specimen translate into the identical CDR3. The chain uses TRBV29-1 and TRBJ1-1; D is uncertain. Trimming removed 4 bases at V and 1 base at J, with 4 bases between. The CDR3 loop spans 11 amino acids. Germline CDR1 reads SQVTM; CDR2 reads ANQGSEA. In nucleotides, the CDR3 is TGCAGCGTTGTGCAGAACACTGAAGCTTTCTTT. Protein: CSVVQNTEAFF.

The chain links TRBV15 to TRBJ2-1; tentative D call: TRBD2 (5 bases). The CDR3 spans 16 residues. Germline CDR1 LNHNV, CDR2 YYDKDF (reference sequence). V was clipped by 4 bases and J by 3 bases, with 16 bases between them. The CDR3 here is CATSTDRPEGYNEQFF. Here the CDR3 DNA reads TGTGCCACCAGCACGGACCGTCCTGAGGGCTACAATGAGCAGTTCTTC.

This chain uses TRBV7-9 with TRBJ1-1, with D unresolved. Germline V lookup: CDR1 SEHNR, CDR2 FQNEAQ (reference sequence). Trimming removed 7 bases at V and 6 bases at J, with 9 bases between. The CDR3 runs to 11 residues. CDR3 loop: CASKGAAEAFF. The CDR3 DNA reads TGTGCCAGCAAGGGTGCCGCTGAAGCTTTCTTT.

This clone was seen a few times. In DNA form, the CDR3 reads TGTGCCTGGAGTCGGTCGCATGGCTACACCTTC. Translation gives CAWSRSHGYTF. The rearrangement joins TRBV30 to TRBJ1-2; D unresolved. V was shortened by 2 bases and J by 6 bases, with 7 bases between the two germline ends. The germline V gene has CDR1 GTSNPN and CDR2 SVGIG (reference sequence). The length of the CDR3 is 11 residues.

A few counts support this clone. This chain uses TRBV19 with TRBJ2-7, with D possibly being TRBD1 or TRBD2 (5 bases each). Germline V CDR1 and CDR2: LNHDA, SQIVND (reference sequence). The CDR3 runs 13 residues. V gave up 5 bases and J gave up 2 bases, with 10 bases separating them. The CDR3 loop reads CASSSGTPYEQYF. The DNA of the CDR3 is TGTGCCAGTAGTTCCGGGACCCCCTACGAGCAGTACTTC.

The chain links TRBV30 to TRBJ1-6; D possibly corresponds to TRBD1 (5 bases). This CDR3 spans 16 amino acids. Trimming pared 2 bases from V and 7 bases from J, leaving 18 bases between. In germline, CDR1 is GTSNPN, CDR2 SVGIG (reference sequence). DNA of the CDR3: TGTGCCTGGAGTCTCCATTCCGGGACCCGCAATTCACCCCTCCACTTT. Amino acid sequence: CAWSLHSGTRNSPLHF. Supplemented by reference TRBV30 and TRBJ1-6, the full variable domain reads SQTIHQWPATLVQPVGSPLSLECTVEGTSNPNLYWYRQAAGRGLQLLFYSVGIGQISSEVPQNLSASRPQDRQFILSSKKLLLSDSGFYLCAWSLHSGTRNSPLHFGNGTRLTVT.

This chain connects TRBV5-6 to TRBJ2-7; D uncertain. The germline CDR1 and CDR2 sequences are SGHDT and YYEEEE. This CDR3 is built from 11 residues. V was clipped by 4 bases and J by 4 bases, with 6 bases between them. The CDR3: CASSVTYEQYF. The DNA for the CDR3 is TGTGCCAGCAGCGTCACATACGAGCAGTACTTC.

The genes are TRBV30 and TRBJ1-1, with TRBD1 as a possible D gene (5 bases). Germline CDR1 GTSNPN, CDR2 SVGIG (reference sequence). The CDR3 is 13 amino acids. The ends were cut back, 2 bases at V and 4 bases at J, with 11 bases in the middle. The CDR3 sequence: CAWSKSRVTEAFF. The CDR3 DNA is TGTGCCTGGAGTAAGTCCAGGGTCACTGAAGCTTTCTTT.

The CDR3 DNA follows: TGTGCCTGGAGTGTAGGGACAGTCAACGACGAGCAGTACTTC. Protein product: CAWSVGTVNDEQYF. The J gene is TRBJ2-7, the V gene TRBV30, with 7 positions matching TRBD1. V was clipped by 0 bases and J by 5 bases; unmatched bases: 7. Per the germline V gene, CDR1 is GTSNPN and CDR2 is SVGIG (reference sequence). The CDR3 covers 14 residues.

This rearrangement joins TRBV27 to TRBJ2-1; 8 bases map to TRBD1. V dropped 4 bases and J dropped 5; count of bases not matched to a gene: 4. Germline lookup yields CDR1 MNHEY and CDR2 SMNVEV (reference sequence). There are 14 residues in the CDR3. Here the CDR3 reads CASSYGQGHNEQFF. DNA of the CDR3: TGTGCCAGCAGTTATGGACAGGGACACAATGAGCAGTTCTTC.